A single sample gave rise to the 4 T cell receptor beta chains below, sequenced in a study of blood T cell repertoires in COVID-19. Clones were read by immunoSEQ multiplex PCR, and TCRdb kept only the in-frame ones, dropping some. The table includes fewer than 250,000 clones, about 90% detected once. The sequencing input was PBMCs or T cells enriched from blood (not recorded which). These receptors were collected from a man aged 30-40 years who had recovered from COVID-19.

This clone has just one count. The chain employs TRBV14 and TRBJ1-1; D possibly corresponds to TRBD1 (6 bases). Trimming left V 6 bases short and J 5 bases short, with 10 bases between. The germline V gene has CDR1 SGHDN and CDR2 FVKESK. The CDR3 spans 12 residues. The CDR3 loop reads CASSNRVTEAFF. Here the CDR3 DNA reads TGTGCCAGCAGTAACAGGGTTACTGAAGCTTTCTTT.

The V and J genes are TRBV9 and TRBJ2-2, with D possibly TRBD2 on 5 matching bases. Germline V gene data show CDR1 as SGDLS and CDR2 as YYNGEE. The CDR3 runs to 17 residues. V lost 0 bases to trimming and J lost 2 bases, with 14 bases between them. The CDR3 coding sequence is TGTGCCAGCAGCGTAGCTACGGGGATCCCCAACACCGGGGAGCTGTTTTTT. Its protein is CASSVATGIPNTGELFF. Using reference TRBV9 and TRBJ2-2 for the parts outside the CDR3, the full variable domain is DSGVTQTPKHLITATGQRVTLRCSPRSGDLSVYWYQQSLDQGLQFLIQYYNGEERAKGNILERFSAQQFPDLHSELNLSSLELGDSALYFCASSVATGIPNTGELFFGEGSRLTVL.

The CDR3 DNA follows: TGTGCCAGCAGCTTAGAATCGGTGGGACTAGAATACAATGAGCAGTTCTTC. It specifies CASSLESVGLEYNEQFF. The chain combines TRBV7-8 with TRBJ2-1; 8 nucleotides agree with TRBD2. CDR1 is SGHVS and CDR2 is FQNEAQ in the germline V gene. V lost 1 base, J lost 4 bases, and 9 bases stayed unmatched. The CDR3 totals 17 residues.

This chain uses TRBV2 with TRBJ1-5; weak D call: TRBD1 (6 bases). Per the germline V gene, CDR1 is SNHLY and CDR2 is FYNNEI. There are 13 residues in the CDR3. Trimming took 4 bases from V and 7 from J, leaving 11 bases between them. The CDR3, as DNA: TGTGCCAGCAGTGTGACAGGTCTGCAGCCCCAGCATTTT. Protein sequence: CASSVTGLQPQHF.